The rows below give T cell receptor beta chains drawn from one sample of a study of T cell responses to AZD1222 COVID-19 vaccine. Assay: immunoSEQ multiplex PCR; the TCRdb copy retains only in-frame clones and omits some. The repertoire holds 130,000 to 150,000 clones, with around 86% as singletons. Sample: peripheral blood, taken on day 0 of MenACWY control vaccination. The source of these receptors is an adult in good health. Both conserved end residues are trimmed from each CDR3.

>TRBJ2-2|TRBV4-1
ASSQGWDRNTGELF
>TRBJ2-3|TRBV9
ASNIEGLTDTQY
>TRBJ1-1|TRBV29-1
SVERQGNTEAF
>TRBJ1-5|TRBV5-1
ASSPTGASNQPQH
>TRBJ1-3|TRBV2
ASNSRTLNGNTIY
>TRBJ1-2|TRBV14
ASSQERTGVHGYT
>TRBJ1-2|TRBV4-1
ASSQEGWQGGYT
>TRBJ1-6|TRBV6-5
ASSPGQGASSPLH
>TRBJ1-4|TRBV4-2
ASSQEAEKLF
>TRBJ1-3|TRBV2
ASSSGTTGNTIY
>TRBJ2-7|TRBV3-1/TRBV3-2
ASSPVAGGPYEQY
>TRBJ2-3|TRBV19
ASSIGVAGGPDTQY
>TRBJ1-4|TRBV7-9
ASSLGQGREKLF
>TRBJ1-5|TRBV29-1
SVGTGGNQPQH
>TRBJ2-1|TRBV2
ASTDNEQF
>TRBJ1-2|TRBV4-1
ASSQEPGTGGRGYT
>TRBJ1-1|TRBV5-6
ASSLYNRPNTEAF
>TRBJ2-2|TRBV24-1
ATSDADRGLVGELF
>TRBJ1-1|TRBV6-5
ASGIQAATEAF
>TRBJ2-1|TRBV19
ASSTLAGGYNEQF
>TRBJ1-1|TRBV6-5
ASSPREATEAF
>TRBJ1-4|TRBV28
ASTEAGTGFEKLF
>TRBJ2-6|TRBV29-1
SVEGGVGANVLT
>TRBJ1-6|TRBV5-1
ASSFTGAGGDSPLH
>TRBJ1-5|TRBV30
AWGRGPDQPQH
>TRBJ2-1|TRBV7-7
ASSLASTASYNEQF
>TRBJ1-6|TRBV5-1
ASSLVGSPLH
>TRBJ1-6|TRBV7-9
ASSLSGARVQGLH
>TRBJ2-1|TRBV23-1
ASSQGTGKSNEQF
>TRBJ1-4|TRBV3-1/TRBV3-2
ASSHGEWGEKLF
>TRBJ1-2|TRBV5-1
ASSLGTQIHYGYT
>TRBJ2-2|TRBV5-1
ASSEGQVNTGELF
>TRBJ1-6|TRBV2
ASSPPDRGNSPLH
>TRBJ1-5|TRBV19
ASSPTGTANQPQH
>TRBJ2-2|TRBV5-1
ASSLVAGDHTGELF
>TRBJ2-3|TRBV3-1/TRBV3-2
ASSQDRSGLGTQY
>TRBJ1-6|TRBV28
ASSPLTNNSPLH
>TRBJ1-6|TRBV30
AWTRDIYNSPLH
>TRBJ1-2|TRBV6-5
ATRMGVGIYGYT
>TRBJ1-6|TRBV6-1
ASSDVESSYNSPLH
>TRBJ1-4|TRBV5-1
ASSANLEKLF
>TRBJ1-3|TRBV10-3
AISELQGQGNTIY
>TRBJ2-2|TRBV5-1
ASSPTVGGSSASTGELF
>TRBJ2-1|TRBV19
ASSAREVAGGYEQF
>TRBJ2-5|TRBV7-6
ASSSGETQY
>TRBJ2-5|TRBV5-1
ASRRTGLQETQY
>TRBJ1-4|TRBV5-4
ASKSNLGEKLF
>TRBJ1-2|TRBV18
ASSPREAYGYT
>TRBJ1-4|TRBV28
ASPGRANEKLF
>TRBJ2-5|TRBV5-1
ASSWGQGRETQY
>TRBJ1-1|TRBV2
ASEGELTEAF
>TRBJ2-3|TRBV21-1
ASSMGLAGTDTQY
>TRBJ2-5|TRBV30
AWSRVLYSLETQY
>TRBJ1-2|TRBV6-5
ASSPLMTDYGYT
>TRBJ1-2|TRBV19
ASSMSNRTPLYGYT
>TRBJ2-5|TRBV7-3
ASSPSKKETQY
>TRBJ1-5|TRBV7-8
ASSPEGTTNNQPQH
>TRBJ1-1|TRBV7-6
ASSYRTGVNTEAF
>TRBJ1-4|TRBV28
ASSLFGTNEKLF
>TRBJ1-2|TRBV19
ASYTIQGDGYT